Listed below are T cell receptor beta chains from one sample, sequenced in a study of OX40 agonist ivuxolimab in advanced cancers. TCRdb's table, derived via immunoSEQ multiplex PCR, lists solely in-frame clones and lacks some. The sample records roughly 76,000 clones, just under 85% being singletons. The material sequenced was CD4+ or CD8+ T cells sorted from blood, taken in a trial of the OX40 agonist ivuxolimab. The receptors come from an adult with an advanced solid tumor such as melanoma, head and neck, liver or kidney cancer. Each CDR3 is given with its conserved first and last residue. Each record gives: D gene, J gene, clone size, V gene, CDR3 protein, CDR3 DNA. The D gene is left open where the match is weak. The size entry is marked missing in some rows and otherwise reads once, few, many or a size class.

NA | TRBJ2-3 | NA | TRBV5-1 | CASSLEVGGTDTQYF | TGCGCCAGCAGCTTGGAGGTAGGGGGCACAGATACGCAGTATTTT
TRBD2 | TRBJ2-7 | NA | TRBV6-5 | CASSYGGLAGNNEQYF | TGTGCCAGCAGTTACGGGGGACTAGCGGGAAACAACGAGCAGTACTTC
NA | TRBJ1-4 | NA | TRBV6-5 | CASSYDRSNEKLFF | TGTGCCAGCAGTTACGATAGGTCTAATGAAAAACTGTTTTTT
NA | TRBJ2-5 | NA | TRBV5-1 | CASSLMSGAGETQYF | TGCGCCAGCAGCTTGATGTCGGGGGCAGGGGAGACCCAGTACTTC
TRBD2 | TRBJ2-2 | NA | TRBV4-1 | CASSQDQREVLQTGELFF | TGCGCCAGCAGCCAAGATCAGCGGGAGGTTCTTCAGACCGGGGAGCTGTTTTTT
NA | TRBJ2-3 | NA | TRBV6-4 | CASSFTGLPNTQYF | TGTGCCAGCAGTTTTACCGGGTTACCAAATACGCAGTATTTT
TRBD2 | TRBJ2-7 | once | TRBV30 | CAWESGTSGYEQYF | TGTGCCTGGGAGTCCGGGACTAGCGGTTACGAGCAGTACTTC
NA | TRBJ1-1 | NA | TRBV5-1 | CASSFGLGLKEAFF | TGCGCCAGCAGCTTCGGTCTGGGGTTAAAAGAAGCTTTCTTT
NA | TRBJ1-6 | NA | TRBV7-7 | CASSFCPGRNFYNSPLHF | TGTGCCAGCAGCTTTTGTCCCGGGCGGAACTTCTATAATTCACCCCTCCACTTT
TRBD1 | TRBJ2-1 | few | TRBV9 | CASSVTGEANEQFF | TGTGCCAGCAGCGTCACAGGGGAAGCCAATGAGCAGTTCTTC
TRBD2 | TRBJ2-2 | NA | TRBV5-1 | CASSLATSGRTGELFF | TGCGCCAGCAGCTTGGCCACTAGCGGGAGGACCGGGGAGCTGTTTTTT
NA | TRBJ2-2 | NA | TRBV5-1 | CASSFTPNTGELFF | TGCGCCAGCAGCTTTACCCCGAACACCGGGGAGCTGTTTTTT
TRBD1 | TRBJ2-7 | NA | TRBV5-1 | CASSSGQGSPYEQYF | TGCGCCAGCAGCTCGGGACAGGGATCCCCCTACGAGCAGTACTTC
NA | TRBJ2-5 | NA | TRBV5-1 | CASSLEGRGEETQYF | TGCGCCAGCAGCTTGGAAGGGAGAGGGGAAGAGACCCAGTACTTC
TRBD2 | TRBJ2-3 | NA | TRBV5-1 | CASSLELAGTDTQYF | TGCGCCAGCAGCTTGGAACTAGCGGGCACAGATACGCAGTATTTT
NA | TRBJ2-1 | NA | TRBV2 | CASIEGLYNEQFF | TGTGCCAGCATCGAGGGCCTATACAATGAGCAGTTCTTC
NA | TRBJ1-6 | few | TRBV21-1 | CASSKRGTTVAPPLHF | TGTGCCAGCAGCAAGAGGGGTACGACAGTGGCCCCACCCCTCCACTTT
NA | TRBJ2-7 | NA | TRBV21-1 | CASSPITLGVVEQYF | TGTGCCAGCAGCCCTATAACCTTAGGGGTGGTCGAGCAGTACTTC
NA | TRBJ1-1 | NA | TRBV4-3 | CASSPGARTLGEAFF | TGCGCCAGCAGCCCGGGGGCAAGGACCTTAGGTGAAGCTTTCTTT
NA | TRBJ1-4 | NA | TRBV5-5 | CASSSTGLGEKLFF | TGTGCCAGCAGCTCTACAGGGTTAGGTGAAAAACTGTTTTTT
TRBD2 | TRBJ2-1 | NA | TRBV30 | CAWKGGSGRGGEQFF | TGTGCCTGGAAAGGCGGTAGCGGGAGGGGTGGCGAGCAGTTCTTC
NA | TRBJ2-5 | NA | TRBV5-4 | CASSLAVGQETQYF | TGTGCCAGCAGCTTGGCCGTGGGCCAAGAGACCCAGTACTTC
TRBD2 | TRBJ2-3 | NA | TRBV10-1 | CASSETSGRGTDTQYF | TGCGCCAGCAGTGAGACTAGCGGGAGAGGGACAGATACGCAGTATTTT
NA | TRBJ2-3 | NA | TRBV2 | CASSATSTDTQYF | TGTGCCAGCAGTGCCACTAGCACAGATACGCAGTATTTT
NA | TRBJ1-5 | NA | TRBV11-2 | CASSRGGTINQPQHF | TGTGCCAGCAGCCGCGGGGGGACGATCAATCAGCCCCAGCATTTT
TRBD2 | TRBJ2-1 | NA | TRBV9 | CASSVVRLAGAGEQFF | TGTGCCAGCAGCGTGGTACGACTAGCGGGAGCAGGTGAGCAGTTCTTC
TRBD2 | TRBJ2-7 | NA | TRBV5-6 | CASSLAVAGGRFYEQYF | TGTGCCAGCAGCTTGGCGGTTGCGGGAGGACGATTCTACGAGCAGTACTTC
NA | TRBJ2-3 | once | TRBV9 | CASSVEGGLGDTQYF | TGTGCCAGCAGCGTAGAGGGGGGTCTGGGAGATACGCAGTATTTT